This T cell receptor (beta chain) was documented in a study of blood T cells in healthy people across ages. Primed by a sample-barcoded 5' primer and a J-beta primer mix, a second PCR proceeded for about 7 to 11 cycles. TCRdb reprocessed the 5' RACE reads via MiXCR and lists one record per CDR3 protein. This repertoire shows about 970,000 distinct CDR3 sequences, roughly half found once; its top ten account for about a fifth. Study-wide points: The authors considered diversity estimates from one million T cells to be underestimates.

The amount of total RNA extracted per sample was at least 5 micrograms. On this clonotype: Antigen unknown.

Germline loops: CDR1 SNHLY, CDR2 FYNNEI. The CDR3 consists of 15 residues. The sequencing input was blood. The chain recombines TRBV2 with TRBJ2-1; D possibly uses TRBD1 or TRBD2 (5 bases each). The J call could be wrong; TRBJ2-7 is a better fit for the DNA end. The origin of this receptor is a woman aged 55-75 years in good health. CDR3 nucleotides: TGTGCCAGCAGAATCAGGGAAGCGGTTAACAATGAGCAGTACTTC. Protein: CASRIREAVNNEQYF.